Following are 26 T cell receptor beta chains from one sample sequenced in a study of shared clonotypes between healthy human individuals. The table came from immunoSEQ multiplex PCR; TCRdb's copy has only in-frame clones and leaves some out. The sample shows just over 2,000,000 clones, over 85% of them seen only once. CD45RO negativity and positive selection for CCR7 defined naive CD8 cells, a population that excluded terminally differentiated effector memory CD45RA+ cells. The specimen was naive CD8+ T cells sorted from blood. Receptor source: a man in his late teens or twenties in good health.

CDR3 amino acids: CASSLGHLGEKLFF. CDR3 bases: TGTGCCAGCAGCTTAGGCCATTTAGGAGAAAAACTGTTTTTT. The rearrangement joins TRBV13 to TRBJ1-4; unclear D gene. The ends were cut back, 0 bases at V and 8 bases at J, with 10 bases in the middle. CDR1 is PRHDT and CDR2 is FYEKMQ in the germline V gene (reference sequence). The CDR3 is 14 residues long.

The J gene is TRBJ2-2, the V gene TRBV9; 11 nucleotides line up with TRBD2. V was pared by 3 bases and J by 4 bases, with 2 bases of the junction left unmatched. The CDR3 is 15 amino acids. Germline V gene lookup returns CDR1 SGDLS and CDR2 YYNGEE. CDR3 region: CASSGSGGGTGELFF. In nucleotides, the CDR3 is TGTGCCAGCAGCGGTAGCGGGGGGGGCACCGGGGAGCTGTTTTTT.

The chain combines TRBV4-1 with TRBJ2-7; 9 nucleotides match TRBD1. The CDR3 sequence is 17 residues long. Germline lookup yields CDR1 MGHRA and CDR2 YSYEKL. V was pared by 0 bases and J by 2 bases, with 8 bases of the junction left unmatched. The CDR3, as DNA: TGCGCCAGCAGCCAAGATGGGACAGGGATCGGAGCCTACGAGCAGTACTTC. This sequence encodes CASSQDGTGIGAYEQYF.

CDR3 nucleotide sequence: TGTGCCAGCAGCCAATTCGACCAAGAGACCCAGTACTTC. Encoded protein: CASSQFDQETQYF. This chain uses TRBV16 with TRBJ2-5; D is unclear. Trimming pared 1 base from V and 0 bases from J, leaving 3 bases between. This CDR3 is built from 13 residues. The germline gives CDR1 KGHSY, CDR2 FQNENV.

The rearrangement uses TRBV4-3 and TRBJ1-1; TRBD1 is a possible D gene (5 bases). This CDR3 comprises 14 residues. The V end was cut by 0 bases, the J end by 8 bases, with 13 bases between. Germline CDR1 LGHNA, CDR2 YSLEER. The CDR3 here is CASSQDWQGLEAFF. Written as DNA, the CDR3 is TGCGCCAGCAGCCAAGATTGGCAGGGCCTCGAAGCTTTCTTT.

V and J are TRBV11-2 and TRBJ2-1; D gene ambiguous. CDR1 and CDR2 (germline): SGHAT, FQNNGV. The CDR3 length is 13 residues. Deletions cut 4 bases from V and 6 bases from J, with 10 bases between. The CDR3, as DNA: TGTGCCAGCAGCTCCGCTGCGTCCAATGAGCAGTTCTTC. Protein product: CASSSAASNEQFF.

This chain links TRBV21-1 with TRBJ2-7; the DNA was not used to check the table's D call, TRBD2. TRBV21-1 constitutes a pseudogene. The CDR3 loop spans 16 amino acids. The CDR3 DNA reads TGTGCCAGCAGCAAAAACCCCTGGTTTGAGCTCTACGAGCAGTACTTC. This translates into CASSKNPWFELYEQYF.

V usage is TRBV5-1 and J usage is TRBJ1-2, with TRBD1 matching over 7 bases. CDR3 size: 14 residues. After removal of 4 bases from V and 4 bases from J, the junction contained 7 bases not matched to a gene. CDR1 and CDR2 (germline): SGHRS, YFSETQ. The CDR3 spells CASSPAGGGYGYTF. CDR3 in DNA: TGCGCCAGCAGCCCAGCAGGGGGTGGCTATGGCTACACCTTC.

The chain links TRBV4-3 to TRBJ2-5; D may correspond to TRBD1 or TRBD2 (5 bases each). Germline lookup yields CDR1 LGHNA and CDR2 YSLEER. Trimming took 1 base from V and 2 from J, leaving 14 bases between them. This CDR3 is built from 16 residues. CDR3 bases: TGCGCCAGCAGCCAAGTTGGCGAGGGGATTCAAGAGACCCAGTACTTC. The encoded protein is CASSQVGEGIQETQYF.

The chain employs TRBV19 and TRBJ2-5; 10 bases are a match to TRBD1. The germline gives CDR1 LNHDA, CDR2 SQIVND (reference sequence). CDR3 length: 15 amino acids. With V trimmed by 4 bases and J by 4 bases, 6 bases remained unmatched. CDR3 coding DNA: TGTGCCAGTAGTACCGGCTGGGACAGGGGAGAGACCCAGTACTTC. This gives the protein CASSTGWDRGETQYF.

As for this clone: Since a much larger clone is just one base distant, this may be a read error. The chain couples TRBV11-1 to TRBJ2-5; 7 bases align to TRBD2. CDR1 SGHAT and CDR2 FQDESV come from the germline V gene (reference sequence). This CDR3 region has 14 residues. V trimming: 2 bases; J trimming: 2 bases; junction bases outside the gene matches: 2. The DNA for the CDR3 is TGTGCCAGCAGCTTACTAGCGGTACAAGAGACCCAGTACTTC. Protein product: CASSLLAVQETQYF.

The chain recombines TRBV4-3 with TRBJ1-2; TRBD1 aligns across 10 bases. CDR1 and CDR2 from the germline V gene are LGHNA and YSLEER. The V and J ends lost 0 bases and 5 bases, in that order; junction bases with no gene match: 6. The CDR3 extends over 16 amino acids. For the CDR3, the DNA is TGCGCCAGCAGCCAAGAAAGGGGACAGGGGATATATGGCTACACCTTC. Amino acids: CASSQERGQGIYGYTF.

The genes are TRBV11-1 and TRBJ2-6; unclear D gene. Germline V lookup: CDR1 SGHAT, CDR2 FQDESV (reference sequence). This CDR3 has 16 amino acids. Deletions cut 1 base from V and 3 bases from J, with 10 bases between. The DNA for the CDR3 is TGTGCCAGCAGCTTAGGTATACGCGTTGGGGCCAACGTCCTGACTTTC. Residues: CASSLGIRVGANVLTF. The whole variable domain, filled in from reference TRBV11-1 and TRBJ2-6, reads EAEVAQSPRYKITEKSQAVAFWCDPISGHATLYWYRQILGQGPELLVQFQDESVVDDSQLPKDRFSAERLKGVDSTLKIQPAELGDSAMYLCASSLGIRVGANVLTFGAGSRLTVL.

The CDR3 sequence: CASSPAWTGDSYEQYF. The CDR3 DNA is TGCGCCAGCAGCCCAGCCTGGACAGGGGACTCCTACGAGCAGTACTTC. The rearrangement links TRBV5-1 to TRBJ2-7; TRBD1 aligns across 9 bases. There are 16 residues in the CDR3. The V gene's germline CDR1 is SGHRS and CDR2 YFSETQ. The J segment lost 0 bases and the V segment lost 4 bases, leaving 8 bases of the junction unmatched.

This sequence joins TRBV7-2 and TRBJ1-4; no firm D call. The CDR3 is 15 amino acids. V was trimmed by 0 bases and J by 6 bases, leaving 11 bases between them. Germline loops: CDR1 SGHTA, CDR2 FQGNSA. The CDR3 nucleotides read TGTGCCAGCAGCTTAGCGGGAGTGGGTTATGAAAAACTGTTTTTT. Translating gives CASSLAGVGYEKLFF.

About this clone: The sample carries other DNA sequences with the same CDR3. The chain has TRBV9 and TRBJ1-2, with D hard to call. The CDR3 runs to 12 residues. V was cut by 4 bases and J by 8 bases, with 12 bases left in between. CDR1 is SGDLS, CDR2 YYNGEE, per germline. The CDR3 region is CASSSTGGGYTF. The DNA for the CDR3 is TGTGCCAGCAGCAGTACCGGAGGGGGCTACACCTTC.

This chain links TRBV7-6 with TRBJ1-6; tentative D call: TRBD1 (5 bases). The V end lost 5 bases, the J end lost 10 bases, and 18 bases lay between the germline ends. Germline values: CDR1 SGHVS, CDR2 FNYEAQ. This CDR3 is 15 amino acids long. The CDR3 loop is CASSTTLMRDSPLHF. CDR3 coding DNA: TGTGCCAGCAGCACAACTTTAATGAGGGACTCACCCCTCCACTTT.

The chain couples TRBV27 to TRBJ2-3; 9 bases match TRBD2. CDR1 is MNHEY and CDR2 is SMNVEV in the germline V gene (reference sequence). The CDR3 is 14 residues long. The J segment lost 3 bases and the V segment lost 6 bases, leaving 4 bases of the junction unmatched. In nucleotides, the CDR3 is TGTGCCAGCAGGGCCAGCGGGGGGACAGATACGCAGTATTTT. Amino acid sequence: CASRASGGTDTQYF.

The rearrangement uses TRBV13 and TRBJ2-7; D is uncertain. The ends were cut back, 5 bases at V and 4 bases at J, with 9 bases in the middle. This CDR3 region has 12 residues. The germline CDR1 and CDR2 sequences are PRHDT and FYEKMQ (reference sequence). The CDR3 sequence: CASSQESYEQYF. The CDR3 DNA is TGTGCCAGCAGCCAAGAGAGTTACGAGCAGTACTTC.

This clone is a singleton in its sample. The CDR3 is CASSVTLYNEQFF. The CDR3 nucleotides are TGTGCCAGCAGCGTGACTCTCTACAATGAGCAGTTCTTC. The chain carries TRBV11-2 and TRBJ2-1; D is undetermined. Germline CDR1 is SGHAT and CDR2 is FQNNGV. The CDR3 runs to 13 residues. Trimming shortened V by 5 bases and J by 3 bases, and 8 bases separated the two germline ends.

This chain connects TRBV2 to TRBJ1-4; 8 bases are shared with TRBD1. Trimming removed 6 bases from V and 7 bases from J; junction bases left unmatched: 4. This CDR3 comprises 13 residues. Germline CDR1 reads SNHLY; CDR2 reads FYNNEI. As DNA, the CDR3 is TGTGCCAGCAGGACAGGGGAGGGTGAAAAACTGTTTTTT. As protein: CASRTGEGEKLFF.

This sequence joins TRBV28 and TRBJ2-5, with 10 bases that match TRBD2. J was trimmed by 5 bases and V by 4 bases; bases with no gene match: 19. CDR3 length: 19 residues. Germline V gives CDR1 MDHEN, CDR2 SYDVKM. Written as DNA, the CDR3 is TGTGCCAGCAGTTGGGGGGCAGCGGGAGGGCCAATGCTAGGGGAGACCCAGTACTTC. This gives the protein CASSWGAAGGPMLGETQYF.

The gene calls are TRBV6-5 and TRBJ2-1; the D gene is possibly TRBD1 (6 bases). The CDR3 runs to 15 residues. Germline V gene data show CDR1 as MNHEY and CDR2 as SVGAGI. Trimming pared 2 bases from V and 0 bases from J, leaving 8 bases between. The CDR3 reads CASSYLDSSYNEQFF. For the CDR3, the DNA is TGTGCCAGCAGTTACCTGGACAGCTCCTACAATGAGCAGTTCTTC.

This chain connects TRBV6-5 to TRBJ2-7; D gene uncertain. The CDR3 sequence is 10 residues long. Germline CDR1 and CDR2: MNHEY and SVGAGI. V was shortened by 8 bases and J by 5 bases, with 7 bases between the two germline ends. The CDR3 sequence is CASGVDEQYF. DNA for the CDR3: TGTGCCAGCGGTGTGGACGAGCAGTACTTC.

This chain joins TRBV30 and TRBJ2-7; 7 nucleotides match TRBD2. Germline assignment: CDR1 GTSNPN and CDR2 SVGIG (reference sequence). V shed 3 bases, J shed 3 bases, and the junction held 2 bases outside the gene matches. The CDR3 is made up of 12 amino acids. The CDR3 spells CAWRGLGYEQYF. The CDR3 DNA follows: TGTGCCTGGAGAGGACTAGGCTACGAGCAGTACTTC.

The V gene is TRBV28, the J gene TRBJ1-1; possibly TRBD1 for D (6 bases). V lost 7 bases and J lost 7, with 19 bases in between. This CDR3 region has 14 residues. Germline V gene lookup returns CDR1 MDHEN and CDR2 SYDVKM. This CDR3 is CASNFRGRFGEAFF. The CDR3 nucleotides are TGTGCCAGCAACTTCCGGGGGCGTTTCGGTGAAGCTTTCTTT.